The present TCR beta chain was sequenced within a study of human T cells and chemical hapten exposure listed by TCRdb under 2021. Regarding the study in general: Libraries were pooled for sequencing, and variation in per-sample TCR yields was attributed mainly to small differences in library volumes within the pool. The study tracked peripheral blood TCR repertoire changes in vivo during primary and secondary sensitization to the hapten diphenylcyclopropenone (DPC) in alopecia patients. Both TCR alpha and TCR beta chains were sequenced from each blood RNA sample. The paper as a whole reports these results and caveats: Repeated subsampling changed both the strength of the expansion versus patch-test correlation and the threshold at which the correlation became significant. DPC sensitization did not change the number of TCRs with a frequency above 1 in 1000, and there was no evidence of changes in global repertoire structure.

This clonotype was picked up a small number of times. The specificity of this receptor is unknown. Base quality data are lacking; no much larger clone is found one base away. This specimen's time point label, per the study, means: healthy volunteer bleed at 2 weeks. Total RNA was extracted from unfractionated whole blood that had been collected in Tempus Blood RNA tubes. Roughly five healthy volunteers acted as controls for TCR sequencing and had blood drawn at day 0, 2 weeks and 6 weeks. V drops 1 base and J drops 8 bases, leaving 6 bases in between. From its cysteine to its phenylalanine, the CDR3 spans 12 amino acids. Of all the DNA, just the CDR3 is kept, 36 bases in frame from base 1. From a lookup of the germline V gene, CDR1 and CDR2 are SGHDN and FVKESK. The receptor library was made with RACE. The sample was run on a NextSeq 500. During library preparation, unique molecular identifiers were attached to individual cDNA molecules so that TCRs could be counted quantitatively and reproducibly. The study's own analysis went as follows. The median number of TCRs per sample was 90,000 to 100,000, ranging from roughly 23,224 to 700,000. V, J and CDR3 annotation of the TCR reads was carried out using the Decombinator software suite. Every sample was subsampled to the same number of TCRs (28,000) for the PS versus PT1 abundance plots. TCRs were defined as expanded if absent before sensitization and observed at least eight times at the 2-week time point. In TCRdb, the public reads were trimmed at Q25 with fastp and aligned with MiXCR, with productive beta chains retained. Entries that share a CDR3 protein sequence are merged under the most common genes and DNA. The V and J calls shown here were made by TCRdb, not taken from the authors' results. The sample table holds 100,000 to 150,000 distinct CDR3 sequences, of which approximately 9.5% were seen once. The ten largest clones represent about 1.8% of the sample.

The TCR was taken from a male donor in good health. Some clones in this sample may be carry-over from other donors' samples. The rearranged segments are TRBV14 and TRBJ2-1, with no reliable assignment of the D segment. Sequenced sample: whole blood. The sequence in DNA is TGTGCCAGCAGCCAAGTAGGCTATGAGCAGTTCTTC. This encodes CASSQVGYEQFF. Supplemented by the reference TRBV14 and TRBJ2-1 proteins around the CDR3, the complete variable domain is EAGVTQFPSHSVIEKGQTVTLRCDPISGHDNLYWYRRVMGKEIKFLLHFVKESKQDESGMPNNRFLAERTGGTYSTLKVQPAELEDSGVYFCASSQVGYEQFFGPGTRLTVL.